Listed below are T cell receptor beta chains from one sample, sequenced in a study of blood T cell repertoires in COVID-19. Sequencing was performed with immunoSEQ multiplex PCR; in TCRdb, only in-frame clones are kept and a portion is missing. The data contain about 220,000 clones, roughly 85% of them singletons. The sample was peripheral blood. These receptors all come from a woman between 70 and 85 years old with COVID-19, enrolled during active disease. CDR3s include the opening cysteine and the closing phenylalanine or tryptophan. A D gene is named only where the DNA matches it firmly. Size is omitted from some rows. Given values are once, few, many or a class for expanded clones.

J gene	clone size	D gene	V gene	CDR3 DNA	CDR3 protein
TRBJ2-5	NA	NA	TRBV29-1	TGCAGCGTTTCACAAGAGACCCAGTACTTC	CSVSQETQYF
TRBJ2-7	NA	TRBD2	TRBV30	TGTGCCTGGACTCTAGCGGGGTCCTCCTACGAGCAGTACTTC	CAWTLAGSSYEQYF
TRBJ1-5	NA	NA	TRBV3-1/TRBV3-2	TGTGCCAGCAGACCAGGGGCCCGACAGCCCCAGCATTTT	CASRPGARQPQHF
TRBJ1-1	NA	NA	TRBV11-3	TGTGCCAGCAGCCAAGGGGACACTGAAGCTTTCTTT	CASSQGDTEAFF
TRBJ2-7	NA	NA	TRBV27	TGTGCCAGCAGTTTATATGGCAGGGAAGAGGAGTACTTC	CASSLYGREEEYF
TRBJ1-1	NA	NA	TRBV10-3	TGTGCCATCAGAGCAGACATGAACACTGAAGCTTTCTTT	CAIRADMNTEAFF
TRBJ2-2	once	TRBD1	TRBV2	TGTGCCAGCACTTTCCAGACAGGGGCCGGGGAGCTGTTTTTT	CASTFQTGAGELFF
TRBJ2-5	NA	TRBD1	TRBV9	TGTGCCAGCAGCCCAAACTCACAGGGGCACCAAGAGACCCAGTACTTC	CASSPNSQGHQETQYF
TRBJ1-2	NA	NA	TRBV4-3	TGCGCCAGTAACGCCGGGGGAGCTGGCTACACCTTC	CASNAGGAGYTF
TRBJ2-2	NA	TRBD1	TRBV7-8	TGTGCCAGCAGCATGGGACAGGGAGGCGGGGAGCTGTTTTTT	CASSMGQGGGELFF
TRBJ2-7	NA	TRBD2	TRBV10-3	TGTGCCATCAAGGCCACGGGGGGGCCGGGCTACGAGCAGTACTTC	CAIKATGGPGYEQYF
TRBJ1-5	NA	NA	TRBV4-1	TGCGCCAGCTCCCCAATGGGGGAGGTGGTGAATCAGCCCCAGCATTTT	CASSPMGEVVNQPQHF
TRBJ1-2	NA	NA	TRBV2	TGTGCCAGCGGGGGGGGGACTAACTATGGCTACACCTTC	CASGGGTNYGYTF
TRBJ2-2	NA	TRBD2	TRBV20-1	TGCAGTGCTAGTCCCCAAGCGGGAGCGGCCGGGGAGCTGTTTTTT	CSASPQAGAAGELFF
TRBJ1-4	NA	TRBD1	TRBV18	TGTGCCAGCTCACCGGAAACAGGGGATAATGAAAAACTGTTTTTT	CASSPETGDNEKLFF
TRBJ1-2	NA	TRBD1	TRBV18	TGTGCCAGCTCACCACGGGCCGGGACAGGGGGCGGCTACACCTTC	CASSPRAGTGGGYTF
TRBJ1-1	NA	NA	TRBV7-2	TGTGCCAGCAGCTTAGTGGTTCGGCAGGGTCAAAAGGACACTGAAGCTTTCTTT	CASSLVVRQGQKDTEAFF
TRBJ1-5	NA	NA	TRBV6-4	TGTGCCAATACCACTCTACCCCAGCATTTT	CANTTLPQHF
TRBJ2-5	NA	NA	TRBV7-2	TGTGCCAGCAGCTTAGCGAGGACAGCCTATCAAGAGACCCAGTACTTC	CASSLARTAYQETQYF
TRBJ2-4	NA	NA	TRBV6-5	TGTGCCAGCAGTTACTCGAAGAGGTTAGCCAAAAACATTCAGTACTTC	CASSYSKRLAKNIQYF
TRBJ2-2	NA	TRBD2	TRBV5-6	TGTGCCAGCAGCTGGGTTGCGTCGGGACTAGTTACCGGGGAGCTGTTTTTT	CASSWVASGLVTGELFF
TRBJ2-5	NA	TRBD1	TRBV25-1	TGTGCCAGCAGTGGGGGGACAGCCCAAGAGACCCAGTACTTC	CASSGGTAQETQYF
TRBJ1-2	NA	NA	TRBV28	TGTGCCAGCAGTTTGGATCCGGGAGGGTTGTTTGGCTACACCTTC	CASSLDPGGLFGYTF
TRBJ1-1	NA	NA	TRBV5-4	TGTGCCAGCAGCCTACGACAGACTGAAGCTTTCTTT	CASSLRQTEAFF